This T cell receptor beta chain stems from a study of yellow fever vaccine responses in identical twins. Study-level results: Twins' vaccine T cell responses were reported to seem partly convergent and partly personalized.

MiXCR, applied by TCRdb to the RT-PCR reads, yields one record per CDR3 protein. The table has fewer than 5,000 distinct CDR3 sequences, approximately 76% seen once; the top ten hold roughly 7.6%. Germline CDR1 and CDR2: ENHRY and SYGVKD. The CDR3 contains 16 residues. The V and J ends lost 0 bases and 6 bases, in that order; junction bases with no gene match: 3. With respect to this clonotype: Antigen: not known.

Sequences were derived from T cells from blood (PBMCs), unsorted or a sorted subset (not recorded which), sampled before or after yellow fever vaccination (not recorded which). The TCR was taken from a woman between 18 and 30 years old who received the yellow fever vaccine. The chain is built from TRBV10-3 and TRBJ2-2, with TRBD2 matching over 11 bases. CDR3 DNA sequence: TGTGCCATCAGTGAGTCGACTAGCGGGGTGGCCGGGGAGCTGTTTTTT. This codes for CAISESTSGVAGELFF.